These 14 T cell receptor beta chains share one sample of origin, sequenced in a study of T cell responses to AZD1222 COVID-19 vaccine. Using immunoSEQ multiplex PCR, the repertoire was profiled, and TCRdb retains in-frame clones only, with some absent. The sample records roughly 67,000 clones, around nine tenths being singletons. The material was peripheral blood, obtained on day 0 of AZD1222 vaccination. The source is an adult in good health.

This sequence joins TRBV7-6 and TRBJ1-1, with 8 bases aligning to TRBD1. CDR3 size: 14 residues. V lost 5 bases and J lost 1; bases outside the gene matches: 3. Germline CDR1 SGHVS, CDR2 FNYEAQ. The CDR3 protein is CASSLDRENTEAFF. The CDR3 region has the DNA TGTGCCAGCAGCCTGGACAGGGAGAACACTGAAGCTTTCTTT.

V gene TRBV29-1 combines with J gene TRBJ1-4; D is uncertain. Trimming shortened V by 4 bases and J by 0 bases, and 6 bases separated the two germline ends. The CDR3 runs to 13 residues. Germline-derived CDR1 and CDR2 are SQVTM and ANQGSEA. CDR3 protein: CSVVHATNEKLFF. CDR3 nucleotides: TGCAGCGTTGTGCATGCAACTAATGAAAAACTGTTTTTT.

The chain carries TRBV18 and TRBJ1-1; the match to TRBD1 covers 8 bases. Germline lookup yields CDR1 KGHSH and CDR2 LQKENI. There are 14 residues in the CDR3. The V segment lost 8 bases and the J segment 1 base; nucleotides outside the gene matches: 6. This chain's CDR3 is CASRTGQRNTEAFF. CDR3 coding DNA: TGTGCCAGCCGGACAGGGCAGCGGAACACTGAAGCTTTCTTT. Together with reference TRBV18 and TRBJ1-1, the CDR3 gives the full variable domain: NAGVMQNPRHLVRRRGQEARLRCSPMKGHSHVYWYRQLPEEGLKFMVYLQKENIIDESGMPKERFSAEFPKEGPSILRIQQVVRGDSAAYFCASRTGQRNTEAFFGQGTRLTVV.

With respect to this clone: Other DNA sequences in this specimen translate into the identical CDR3. This sequence joins TRBV18 and TRBJ2-1; D unresolved. The CDR3 extends over 15 amino acids. V lost 1 base, J lost 0 bases, and 7 bases lay in between. Germline-derived CDR1 and CDR2 are KGHSH and LQKENI. The CDR3 DNA is TGTGCCAGCTCACCACGGGCAGACTCCTACAATGAGCAGTTCTTC. Translation: CASSPRADSYNEQFF.

The CDR3 spells CASSLSGASSTEAFF. The DNA for the CDR3 is TGTGCCAGCAGCTTATCAGGGGCGTCAAGTACTGAAGCTTTCTTT. V gene TRBV7-9 combines with J gene TRBJ1-1; D may be TRBD1 (6 bases). The germline V gene encodes CDR1 SEHNR and CDR2 FQNEAQ (reference sequence). The CDR3 spans 15 residues. V dropped 2 bases and J dropped 5 bases, with 15 bases sitting between them. The whole variable domain, filled in from reference TRBV7-9 and TRBJ1-1, reads DTGVSQNPRHKITKRGQNVTFRCDPISEHNRLYWYRQTLGQGPEFLTYFQNEAQLEKSRLLSDRFSAERPKGSFSTLEIQRTEQGDSAMYLCASSLSGASSTEAFFGQGTRLTVV.

The CDR3 sequence: CASSEGTDTQYF. The CDR3 nucleotides read TGTGCCAGCAGTGAGGGCACAGATACGCAGTATTTT. The chain carries TRBV6-4 and TRBJ2-3; D not certain. The CDR3 covers 12 residues. Deletions cut 3 bases from V and 1 base from J, with 2 bases between. Germline V lookup: CDR1 MRHNA, CDR2 SNTAGT.

The chain has TRBV19 and TRBJ1-1; maybe TRBD1 (5 bases). This CDR3 is 17 amino acids long. Germline CDR1 is LNHDA and CDR2 is SQIVND (reference sequence). The V end lost 0 bases, the J end lost 4 bases, and 18 bases lay between the germline ends. In DNA form, the CDR3 reads TGTGCCAGTAGTATAGATCAGCCAGGGCAGAAGAGCACTGAAGCTTTCTTT. Protein: CASSIDQPGQKSTEAFF.

This chain joins TRBV3-1 (or the pseudogene TRBV3-2) and TRBJ1-1, with D perhaps TRBD1 (5 bases). Germline V gene lookup returns CDR1 LGHDT and CDR2 YNNKEL (reference sequence). The V end lost 5 bases, the J end lost 4 bases, and 11 bases lay between the germline ends. This CDR3 region has 13 residues. The CDR3 spells CASSKGVLTEAFF. The DNA for the CDR3 is TGTGCCAGCAGCAAAGGGGTTCTCACTGAAGCTTTCTTT.

The V gene is TRBV7-2, the J gene TRBJ1-4; a possible D gene is TRBD1 (6 bases). The CDR3 has 15 amino acids. The V end lost 1 base, the J end lost 4 bases, and 10 bases lay between the germline ends. Per the germline V gene, CDR1 is SGHTA and CDR2 is FQGNSA. The CDR3 bases are TGTGCCAGCAGCTTAGTAAGGACAGTTAATGAAAAACTGTTTTTT. Protein sequence: CASSLVRTVNEKLFF.

This clone was seen a single time. The V gene is TRBV7-9, the J gene TRBJ1-5; D not resolved. The CDR3 contains 15 residues. V shed 1 base and J shed 8 bases, with 15 bases lying between them. CDR1 SEHNR and CDR2 FQNEAQ come from the germline V gene (reference sequence). This CDR3 is CASSLGGPAQEPQHF. CDR3 nucleotide sequence: TGTGCCAGCAGCTTAGGTGGCCCCGCCCAAGAGCCCCAGCATTTT.

The gene calls are TRBV2 and TRBJ2-2, with D possibly being TRBD2 (6 bases). Trimming took off 9 bases at V and 3 bases at J, with 17 bases between the two ends. The CDR3 is made up of 15 amino acids. The germline V gene encodes CDR1 SNHLY and CDR2 FYNNEI. The CDR3 DNA reads as TGTGCCAGTTGGGGACTCCCCCAATACACCGGGGAGCTGTTTTTT. Its protein product is CASWGLPQYTGELFF.

The V call is TRBV29-1, the J call TRBJ1-1; D is uncertain. This CDR3 has 11 residues. The germline V and J ends were trimmed by 5 bases and 1 base, with 5 bases remaining between them. Per germline, CDR1 SQVTM and CDR2 ANQGSEA. The CDR3 coding sequence is TGCAGCGTTCCCCCGAACACTGAAGCTTTCTTT. This codes for CSVPPNTEAFF. The complete variable domain, with remaining parts taken from reference TRBV29-1 and TRBJ1-1, reads SAVISQKPSRDICQRGTSLTIQCQVDSQVTMMFWYRQQPGQSLTLIATANQGSEATYESGFVIDKFPISRPNLTFSTLTVSNMSPEDSSIYLCSVPPNTEAFFGQGTRLTVV.

The rearrangement uses TRBV7-8 and TRBJ1-1, with a possible D match to TRBD1 (5 bases). In germline, CDR1 is SGHVS, CDR2 FQNEAQ. This CDR3 is 16 amino acids long. Trimming removed 1 base at V and 7 bases at J, with 19 bases between. CDR3 DNA sequence: TGTGCCAGCAGCTTAGGGGGGTCCCCATTGGCTTATGAAGCTTTCTTT. This codes for CASSLGGSPLAYEAFF.

A word on this clone: The junction departs from germline at one end; a sequencing error may be responsible. The V gene is TRBV12-5, the J gene TRBJ2-7; perhaps TRBD1 as D (5 bases). There are 11 residues in the CDR3. Per germline, CDR1 LGHNT and CDR2 FRNRAP. The CDR3 is CASGLFPGRDF. DNA for the CDR3: TGTGCTAGTGGTTTGTTTCCGGGCAGGGACTTC.